These T cell receptor beta chains were read from a single sample in a study of Graves' ophthalmopathy and Graves' hyperthyroidism. TCRdb re-called the multiplex PCR reads with MiXCR, one entry per CDR3 protein. The sample yields a few hundred thousand distinct CDR3 sequences, 15% to 20% seen once. Input material: peripheral blood. The receptors were sampled from an adult woman with stable Graves' hyperthyroidism. CDR3s include the opening cysteine and the closing phenylalanine or tryptophan. The order of the fields is D gene, clone size, V gene, J gene, CDR3 protein, CDR3 DNA. The D gene is left open where the match is weak. Clone size, where shown, is once, few, many, or a class for clones that have expanded.

.,many,TRBV27,TRBJ2-5,CASRETDGTTQYF,TGTGCCAGCAGGGAAACCGACGGCACTACCCAGTACTTC
.,many,TRBV6-2/TRBV6-3,TRBJ1-5,CASSYLHGQGSNQPQHF,TGTGCCAGCAGTTACTTACACGGACAAGGTAGCAATCAGCCCCAGCATTTT
TRBD2,.,TRBV12-3/TRBV12-4,TRBJ2-5,CASSLQAGARIQETQYF,TGTGCCAGCAGTCTCCAAGCGGGGGCGCGTATCCAAGAGACCCAGTACTTC
.,.,TRBV7-9,TRBJ1-2,CASSLGPTEVYGYTF,TGTGCCAGCAGCTTAGGGCCGACAGAAGTATATGGCTACACCTTC
TRBD2,many,TRBV7-2,TRBJ2-5,CASSPRLARGETQYF,TGTGCCAGCAGCCCGCGACTAGCGAGGGGGGAGACCCAGTACTTC
.,many,TRBV28,TRBJ1-2,CASSPSYGYTF,TGTGCCAGCAGTCCTAGCTATGGCTACACCTTC
.,many,TRBV6-1,TRBJ1-5,CASSPTLTLINQPQHF,TGTGCCAGCAGCCCCACCTTGACCCTGATCAATCAGCCCCAGCATTTT
TRBD1,many,TRBV19,TRBJ1-6,CATRRTGQGQSPLHF,TGTGCCACCCGCCGTACGGGACAGGGGCAGTCACCCCTCCACTTT
TRBD1,many,TRBV19,TRBJ2-5,CASRDRGTGGETQYF,TGTGCCAGTAGAGACAGAGGTACAGGGGGAGAGACCCAGTACTTC
TRBD1,many,TRBV28,TRBJ2-5,CASSRDRAQETQYF,TGTGCCAGCAGTCGGGACAGGGCGCAAGAGACCCAGTACTTC
.,.,TRBV7-6,TRBJ2-5,CASILSRGLGETQYF,TGTGCCAGCATCTTATCCAGGGGATTAGGCGAGACCCAGTACTTC
.,many,TRBV5-1,TRBJ1-3,CASSRDLSSGNTIYF,TGCGCCAGCAGCCGGGACCTAAGCTCTGGAAACACCATATATTTT
TRBD1,many,TRBV7-9,TRBJ2-2,CASRKLSGRGLIGELFF,TGTGCCAGCAGAAAGCTTTCGGGCAGGGGGCTGATCGGGGAGCTGTTTTTT
.,many,TRBV4-2,TRBJ2-2,CASSQVTGKGTGELFF,TGTGCCAGCAGCCAAGTGACGGGGAAAGGGACCGGGGAGCTGTTTTTT
.,many,TRBV6-2/TRBV6-3,TRBJ1-5,CASKRASQPQHF,TGTGCCAGCAAAAGGGCTAGCCAGCCCCAGCATTTT